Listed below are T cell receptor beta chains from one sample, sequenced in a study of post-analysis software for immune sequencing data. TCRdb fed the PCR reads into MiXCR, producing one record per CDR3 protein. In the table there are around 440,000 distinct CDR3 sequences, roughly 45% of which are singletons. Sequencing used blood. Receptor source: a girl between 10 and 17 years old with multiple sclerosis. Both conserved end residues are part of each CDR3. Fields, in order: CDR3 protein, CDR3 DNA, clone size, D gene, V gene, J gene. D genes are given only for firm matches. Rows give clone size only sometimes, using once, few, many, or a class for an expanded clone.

cdr3_aa: CASSQLAGEGETQYF
cdr3_nt: TGTGCCAGCAGCCAACTAGCGGGAGAAGGGGAGACCCAGTACTTC
clone_size: few
d_call: TRBD2
v_call: TRBV14
j_call: TRBJ2-5

cdr3_aa: CASSLIGDNYGYTF
cdr3_nt: TGTGCCAGCAGTCTAATAGGGGATAACTATGGCTACACCTTC
clone_size: .
d_call: .
v_call: TRBV7-9
j_call: TRBJ1-2

cdr3_aa: CSARGIRQEYQPQHF
cdr3_nt: TGCAGTGCTAGGGGAATAAGACAGGAGTATCAGCCCCAGCATTTT
clone_size: .
d_call: .
v_call: TRBV20-1
j_call: TRBJ1-5

cdr3_aa: CASSSMTENTEAFF
cdr3_nt: TGTGCCAGCAGCTCCATGACAGAGAACACTGAAGCTTTCTTT
clone_size: few
d_call: .
v_call: TRBV5-4
j_call: TRBJ1-1

cdr3_aa: CSVEDPQGWKTQYF
cdr3_nt: TGCAGCGTTGAAGATCCACAGGGATGGAAGACCCAGTACTTC
clone_size: few
d_call: .
v_call: TRBV29-1
j_call: TRBJ2-5

cdr3_aa: CASTGNSGYTF
cdr3_nt: TGTGCCAGCACAGGCAACTCTGGCTACACCTTC
clone_size: .
d_call: .
v_call: TRBV25-1
j_call: TRBJ1-2

cdr3_aa: CSATLAGENLFYNEQCF
cdr3_nt: TGCAGCGCAACCCTAGCGGGAGAAAATTTATTCTACAATGAGCAGTGCTTC
clone_size: .
d_call: TRBD2
v_call: TRBV29-1
j_call: TRBJ2-1

cdr3_aa: CASSLDPGLSNTQYF
cdr3_nt: TGTGCCAGCAGCTTGGACCCGGGACTCTCCAATACGCAGTATTTT
clone_size: .
d_call: .
v_call: TRBV5-5
j_call: TRBJ2-3

cdr3_aa: CASRQTGTAYEQYF
cdr3_nt: TGCGCCAGCAGGCAAACCGGGACGGCTTACGAGCAGTACTTC
clone_size: .
d_call: .
v_call: TRBV5-1
j_call: TRBJ2-7

cdr3_aa: CASSEKGYEQYF
cdr3_nt: TGTGCCAGCAGTGAAAAGGGGTACGAGCAGTACTTC
clone_size: .
d_call: .
v_call: TRBV2
j_call: TRBJ2-7